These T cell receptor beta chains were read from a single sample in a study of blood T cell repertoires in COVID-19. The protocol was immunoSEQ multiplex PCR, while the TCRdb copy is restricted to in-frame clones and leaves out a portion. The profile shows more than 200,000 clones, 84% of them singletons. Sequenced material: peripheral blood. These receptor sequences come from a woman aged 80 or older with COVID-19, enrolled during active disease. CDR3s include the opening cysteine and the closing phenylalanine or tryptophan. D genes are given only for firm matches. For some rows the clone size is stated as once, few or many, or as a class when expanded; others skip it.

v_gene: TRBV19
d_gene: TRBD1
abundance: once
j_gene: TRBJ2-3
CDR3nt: TGTGCCAGTAGAAACCGACAGGGGAGCACAGATACGCAGTATTTT
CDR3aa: CASRNRQGSTDTQYF

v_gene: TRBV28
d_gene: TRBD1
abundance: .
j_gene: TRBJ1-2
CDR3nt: TGTGCCAGCAGGCCCGGGACAGGGGGGATCTATGGCTACACCTTC
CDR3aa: CASRPGTGGIYGYTF

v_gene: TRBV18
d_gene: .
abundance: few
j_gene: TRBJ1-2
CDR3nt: TGTGCCAGCTCACCACAGAGCTACTATGGCTACACCTTC
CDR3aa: CASSPQSYYGYTF

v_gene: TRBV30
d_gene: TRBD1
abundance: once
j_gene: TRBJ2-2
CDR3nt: TGTGCCTGGAGTCAAGGACAGGGGAGCAGGGAGCTGTTTTTT
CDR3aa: CAWSQGQGSRELFF

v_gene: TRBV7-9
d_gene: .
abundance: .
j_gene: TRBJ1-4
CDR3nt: TGTGCCAGCAGCTTACAGGAAAATGAAAAACTGTTTTTT
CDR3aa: CASSLQENEKLFF

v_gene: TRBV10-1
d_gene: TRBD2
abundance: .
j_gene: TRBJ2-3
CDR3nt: TGCGCCAGCAGTGAGCAGGCGGGGGGGTTACCAGATACGCAGTATTTT
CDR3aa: CASSEQAGGLPDTQYF

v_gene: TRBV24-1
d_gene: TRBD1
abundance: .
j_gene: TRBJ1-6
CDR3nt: TGTGCCACCAGTGACAGGGACAGCAGGTCCCTCCACTTT
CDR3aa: CATSDRDSRSLHF

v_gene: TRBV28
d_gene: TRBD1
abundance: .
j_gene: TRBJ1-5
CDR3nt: TGTGCCAGCAGTTTCAGACAGGGGGTCAATCAGCCCCAGCATTTT
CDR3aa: CASSFRQGVNQPQHF

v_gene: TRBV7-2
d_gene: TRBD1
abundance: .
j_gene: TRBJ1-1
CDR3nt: TGTGCCAGCAGCCAGACAGGGGCGCGGACTGAAGCTTTCTTT
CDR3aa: CASSQTGARTEAFF

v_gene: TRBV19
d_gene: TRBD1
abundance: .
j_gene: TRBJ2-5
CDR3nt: TGTGCCAGTAGGATGGGGACAGGGGTTGAGACCCAGTACTTC
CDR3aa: CASRMGTGVETQYF

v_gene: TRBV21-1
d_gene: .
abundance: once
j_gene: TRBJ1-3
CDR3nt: TGTGCCAGCAGCAAAGGAGACAGGGCTTATGGAAACACCATATATTTT
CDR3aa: CASSKGDRAYGNTIYF

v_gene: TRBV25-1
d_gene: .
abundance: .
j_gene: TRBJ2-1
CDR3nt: TGTGCCAGCAGTGAATTCGGCAGGGTTTCGAATGAGCAGTTCTTC
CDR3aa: CASSEFGRVSNEQFF

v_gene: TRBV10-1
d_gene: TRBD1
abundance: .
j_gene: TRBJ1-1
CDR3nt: TGCGCCAGCAGTGACAGGGACAGGGGTTTGATGAACACTGAAGCTTTCTTT
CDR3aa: CASSDRDRGLMNTEAFF

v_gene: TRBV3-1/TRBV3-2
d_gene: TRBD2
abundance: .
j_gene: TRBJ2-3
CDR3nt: TGTGCCAGCAGCCAAGATCTATCTAGCGGGCGACGCACAGATACGCAGTATTTT
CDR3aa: CASSQDLSSGRRTDTQYF

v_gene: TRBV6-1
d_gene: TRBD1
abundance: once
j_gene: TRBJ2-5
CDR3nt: TGTGCCAGCAGTGAAGGAGGGACAGGGTCATGGGAGACCCAGTACTTC
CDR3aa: CASSEGGTGSWETQYF

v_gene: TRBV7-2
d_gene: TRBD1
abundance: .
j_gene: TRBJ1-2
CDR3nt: TGTGCCAGCAGCTCCCCACCGGACAGGGTGTATGGCTACACCTTC
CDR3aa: CASSSPPDRVYGYTF

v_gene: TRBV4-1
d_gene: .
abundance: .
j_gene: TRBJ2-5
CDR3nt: TGCGCCAGCAGCCAAGCCGACAGGAGGCAAGAGACCCAGTACTTC
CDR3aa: CASSQADRRQETQYF

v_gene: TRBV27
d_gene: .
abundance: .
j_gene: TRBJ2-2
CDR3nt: TGTGCCAGCAGTTTATTCGGGTACACCGGGGAGCTGTTTTTT
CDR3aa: CASSLFGYTGELFF

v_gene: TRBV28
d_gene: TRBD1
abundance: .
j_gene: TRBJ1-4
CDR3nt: TGTGCCAGCAGTTCGCAGGGGGCTGGAGGTGAAAAACTGTTTTTT
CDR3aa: CASSSQGAGGEKLFF

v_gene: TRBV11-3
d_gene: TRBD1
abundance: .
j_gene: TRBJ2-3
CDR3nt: TGTGCCAGCAGCTTAGCTCCGACAGGGGGCCTCACAGATACGCAGTATTTT
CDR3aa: CASSLAPTGGLTDTQYF

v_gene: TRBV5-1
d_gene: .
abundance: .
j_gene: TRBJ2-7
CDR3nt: TGCGCCAGCAGCTTGGAACGGGGCGAGCAGTACTTC
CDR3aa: CASSLERGEQYF

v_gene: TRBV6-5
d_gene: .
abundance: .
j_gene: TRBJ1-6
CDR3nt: TGTGCCAGCAGTCGGGACATGCGGTCACCCCTCCACTTT
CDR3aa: CASSRDMRSPLHF

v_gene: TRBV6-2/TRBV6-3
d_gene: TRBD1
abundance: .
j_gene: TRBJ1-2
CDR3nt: TGTGCCAGCAGTTACAGACAGGGGAGCAACTATGGCTACACCTTC
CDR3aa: CASSYRQGSNYGYTF

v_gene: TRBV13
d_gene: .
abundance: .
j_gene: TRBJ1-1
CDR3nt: TGTGCCAGCAGCTTACGAACCAGGGAAGCTTTCTTT
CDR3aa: CASSLRTREAFF

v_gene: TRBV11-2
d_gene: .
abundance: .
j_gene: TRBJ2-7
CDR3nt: TGTGCCAGCCAAGGGGGACCGAGCTCCTACGAGCAGTACTTC
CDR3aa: CASQGGPSSYEQYF

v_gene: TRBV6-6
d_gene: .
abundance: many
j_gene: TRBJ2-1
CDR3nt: TGTGCCAGCAGCCTACAGGGTCCCAATGAGCAGTTCTTC
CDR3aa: CASSLQGPNEQFF

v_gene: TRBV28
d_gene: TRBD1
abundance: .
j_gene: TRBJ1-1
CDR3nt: TGTGCCAGCAGTCTCTCCGGGACAGGGGAGACTGAAGCTTTCTTT
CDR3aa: CASSLSGTGETEAFF

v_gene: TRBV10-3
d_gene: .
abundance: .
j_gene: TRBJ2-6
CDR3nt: TGTGCCATCAGTTCGTCTGGGGCCAACGTCCTGACTTTC
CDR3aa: CAISSSGANVLTF

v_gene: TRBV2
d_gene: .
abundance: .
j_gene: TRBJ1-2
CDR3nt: TGTGCCAGCAGTGACAGATCCTATGGCTACACCTTC
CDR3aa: CASSDRSYGYTF

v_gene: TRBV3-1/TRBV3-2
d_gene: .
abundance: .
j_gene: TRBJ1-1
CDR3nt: TGTGCCAGCAGCCAATCCTCAGGGGTTCGGGGCACTGAAGCTTTCTTT
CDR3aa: CASSQSSGVRGTEAFF

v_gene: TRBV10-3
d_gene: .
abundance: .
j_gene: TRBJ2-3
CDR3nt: TGTGCCATCAGTGGCTGGGGCTTTAGCACAGATACGCAGTATTTT
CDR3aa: CAISGWGFSTDTQYF

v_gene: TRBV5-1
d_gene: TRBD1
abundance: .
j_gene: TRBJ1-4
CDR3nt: TGCGCCAGCAGCCTAACAGGGGGCGATAGGGAAAAACTGTTTTTT
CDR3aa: CASSLTGGDREKLFF

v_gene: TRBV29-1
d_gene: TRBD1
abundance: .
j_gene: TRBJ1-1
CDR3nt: TGCAGCGTGGAACAGGGGGCCGACACTGAAGCTTTCTTT
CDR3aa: CSVEQGADTEAFF

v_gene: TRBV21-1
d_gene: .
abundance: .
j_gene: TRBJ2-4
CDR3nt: TGTGCCAGCAGCACGCTCGGGTGGAACATTCAGTACTTC
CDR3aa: CASSTLGWNIQYF

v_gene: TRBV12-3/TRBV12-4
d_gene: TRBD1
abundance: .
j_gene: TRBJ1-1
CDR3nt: TGTGCCAGCACCTCAAAGGGACAGGGGGCAGCTTTCTTT
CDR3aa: CASTSKGQGAAFF

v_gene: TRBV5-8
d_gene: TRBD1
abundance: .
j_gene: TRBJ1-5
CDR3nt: TGTGCCAGCAGCTTGGGGACAGGGGTCCTTAGCAATCAGCCCCAGCATTTT
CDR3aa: CASSLGTGVLSNQPQHF

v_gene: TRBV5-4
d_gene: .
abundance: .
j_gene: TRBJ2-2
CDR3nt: TGTGCCAGCACCCCTACAGGGACCGGGGAGCTGTTTTTT
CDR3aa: CASTPTGTGELFF

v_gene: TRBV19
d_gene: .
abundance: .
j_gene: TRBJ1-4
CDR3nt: TGTGCCAGTAGTATCCTGTTCGAGGAGTTCGGCCGTGAAAAACTGTTTTTT
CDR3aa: CASSILFEEFGREKLFF

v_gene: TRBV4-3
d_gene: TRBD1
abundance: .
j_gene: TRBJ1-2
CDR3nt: TGCGCCAGCAGCCAAGATCTCATGGGACAGCCTAGAGTGGTCTTC
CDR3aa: CASSQDLMGQPRVVF

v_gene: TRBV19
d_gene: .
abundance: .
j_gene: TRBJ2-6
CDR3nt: TGTGCCAGTAGGTACCCCGGGACATTTATCTCTGGGGCCAACGTCCTGACTTTC
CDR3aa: CASRYPGTFISGANVLTF

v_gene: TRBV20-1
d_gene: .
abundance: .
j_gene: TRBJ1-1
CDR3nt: TGCAGTGCTAGTATCTTGGGGCGAGAAGCTTTCTTT
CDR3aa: CSASILGREAFF

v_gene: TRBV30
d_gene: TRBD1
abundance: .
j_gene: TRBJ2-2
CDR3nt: TGTGCTTTTAAACCGGGACAGGGTCACACCGGGGAGCTGTTTTTT
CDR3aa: CAFKPGQGHTGELFF

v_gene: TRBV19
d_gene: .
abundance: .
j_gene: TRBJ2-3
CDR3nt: TGTGCCAGTAGTAGTAGCGGCTGGGCAGATACGCAGTATTTT
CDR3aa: CASSSSGWADTQYF

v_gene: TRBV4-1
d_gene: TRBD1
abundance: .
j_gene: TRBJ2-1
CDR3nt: TGCGCCAGCAGCCAAGACTCCGGGACAGGGTACAATGAGCAGTTCTTC
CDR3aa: CASSQDSGTGYNEQFF

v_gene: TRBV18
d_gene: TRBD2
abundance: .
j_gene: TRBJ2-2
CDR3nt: TGTGCCAGCTCACGGACTAGCGGGGGGAACACCGGGGAGCTGTTTTTT
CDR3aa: CASSRTSGGNTGELFF

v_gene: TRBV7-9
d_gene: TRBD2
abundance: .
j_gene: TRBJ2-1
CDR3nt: TGTGCCAGCAGCCCGGGACTAGCGGGGGGGATCAGGGGATACAATGAGCAGTTCTTC
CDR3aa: CASSPGLAGGIRGYNEQFF

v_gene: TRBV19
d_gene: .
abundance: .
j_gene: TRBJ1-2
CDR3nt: TGTGCCAGTAGCCATAGGGATTCGGGACTCACTAACTATGGCTACACCTTC
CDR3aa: CASSHRDSGLTNYGYTF

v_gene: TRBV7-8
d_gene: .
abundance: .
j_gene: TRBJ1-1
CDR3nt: TGTGCCAGCAGCTTAGCGGACTCGACACTTAACACTGAAGCTTTCTTT
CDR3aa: CASSLADSTLNTEAFF

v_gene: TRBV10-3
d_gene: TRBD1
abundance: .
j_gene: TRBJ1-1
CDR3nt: TGTGCCATCAGTGAGAAGACAGGGGGCAGCAACACTGAAGCTTTCTTT
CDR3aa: CAISEKTGGSNTEAFF

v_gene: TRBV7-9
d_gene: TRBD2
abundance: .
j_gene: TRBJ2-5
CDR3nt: TGTGCCAGCAGCCCTGGGGGAGCGGGGGTCCGGGGAGCCCAGTACTTC
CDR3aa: CASSPGGAGVRGAQYF